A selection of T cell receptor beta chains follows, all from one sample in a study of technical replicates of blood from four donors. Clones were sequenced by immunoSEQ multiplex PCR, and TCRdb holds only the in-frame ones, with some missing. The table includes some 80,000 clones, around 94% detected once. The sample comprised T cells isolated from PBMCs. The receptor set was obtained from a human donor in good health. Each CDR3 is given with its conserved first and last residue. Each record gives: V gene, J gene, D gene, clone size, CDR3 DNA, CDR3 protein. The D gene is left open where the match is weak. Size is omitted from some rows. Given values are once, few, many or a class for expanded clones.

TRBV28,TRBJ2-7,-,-,TGTGCCAGCAGTTTTAGTCCACGTGCTGACTCCTACGAGCAGTACTTC,CASSFSPRADSYEQYF
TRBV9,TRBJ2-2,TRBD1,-,TGTGCCAGCAGCTTCCCAGGGGGCGCGGGCACCGGGGAGCTGTTTTTT,CASSFPGGAGTGELFF
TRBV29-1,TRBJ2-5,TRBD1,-,TGCAGCGTTGTTGGACAGGGGTGGGCGACCCAGTACTTC,CSVVGQGWATQYF
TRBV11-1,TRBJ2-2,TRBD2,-,TGTGCCAGCAGGTGGGACAGACCGGGACTAGCGGTCGCCGGGGAGCTGTTTTTT,CASRWDRPGLAVAGELFF
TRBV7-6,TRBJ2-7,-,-,TGTGCCAGCAGCTTAGTGGCCGAAAGCTCCTACGAGCAGTACTTC,CASSLVAESSYEQYF
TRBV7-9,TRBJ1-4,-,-,TGTGCCAGCAGCTTAGGTCTCCAGGGTAGTAAGGAAAAACTGTTTTTT,CASSLGLQGSKEKLFF
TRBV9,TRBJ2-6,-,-,TGTGCCAGCAGCGGAAAGCTTCCCCTGACTTTC,CASSGKLPLTF
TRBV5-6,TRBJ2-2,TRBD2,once,TGTGCCAGCAGTACGGGAGGGCCATTCACCGGGGAGCTGTTTTTT,CASSTGGPFTGELFF
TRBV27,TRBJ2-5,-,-,TGTGCCAGCAGTCCGCGGTGGTCTGGCGCAGAGACCCAGTACTTC,CASSPRWSGAETQYF
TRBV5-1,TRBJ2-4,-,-,TGCGCCAGCAGCTTCTCCGGGACCAAAAACATTCAGTACTTC,CASSFSGTKNIQYF
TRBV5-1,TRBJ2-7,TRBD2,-,TGCGCCAGCGCCGGGACTAGCGGCTACGAGCAGTACTTC,CASAGTSGYEQYF
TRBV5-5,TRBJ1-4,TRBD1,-,TGTGCCAGCAGCCTGACAGGGGATGAAAAACTGTTTTTT,CASSLTGDEKLFF
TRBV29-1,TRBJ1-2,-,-,TGCAGCGTCTGGGTGGCAGGGTTTGACTACACCTTC,CSVWVAGFDYTF
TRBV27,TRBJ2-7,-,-,TGTGCCACCGGAGCTAGCGTCCCCTCCTACGAGCAGTACTTC,CATGASVPSYEQYF
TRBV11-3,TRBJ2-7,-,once,TGTGCCAGCAGCTTCTTAACCGCGTACGAGCAGTACTTC,CASSFLTAYEQYF
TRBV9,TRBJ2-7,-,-,TGTGCCAGCAGCGTAGCCCCGGCAGGGGCCTACGAGCAGTACTTC,CASSVAPAGAYEQYF
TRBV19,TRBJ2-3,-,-,TGTGCCAGTAGTATAGTAGGGGCAGATACGCAGTATTTT,CASSIVGADTQYF
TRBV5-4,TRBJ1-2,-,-,TGTGCCAGCAGCCCAGGGGTGGCCCCCAACTATGGCTACACCTTC,CASSPGVAPNYGYTF